One sample yielded the 27 T cell receptor beta chains listed below, sequenced in a study of blood T cell repertoires in COVID-19. Here immunoSEQ multiplex PCR was the method, and the copy in TCRdb shows in-frame clones only, minus some. Counted here are 130,000 to 150,000 clones, roughly three quarters occurring once; the ten biggest clones make up just under 2%. The sample comprised peripheral blood. These receptor sequences come from a woman between 55 and 75 years old with acute or convalescent COVID-19.

This chain uses TRBV3-1 (or the pseudogene TRBV3-2) with TRBJ1-4; unclear D gene. The CDR3 covers 15 residues. Germline V gives CDR1 LGHDT, CDR2 YNNKEL (reference sequence). V was shortened by 4 bases and J by 1 base, with 10 bases between the two germline ends. This CDR3 is CASSPSVVTNEKLFF. Here the CDR3 DNA reads TGTGCCAGCAGCCCTAGCGTCGTAACTAATGAAAAACTGTTTTTT.

The chain links TRBV11-2 to TRBJ1-6; D unresolved. Germline values: CDR1 SGHAT, CDR2 FQNNGV. Trimming cost V 5 bases and J 5 bases, with 4 bases left between them. The CDR3 runs to 12 residues. CDR3 amino acids: CASSRHNSPLHF. CDR3 bases: TGTGCCAGCAGCCGTCATAATTCACCCCTCCACTTT.

The CDR3 spells CASSHSGQSNEKLFF. CDR3 coding DNA: TGTGCCAGCAGCCACTCGGGACAGTCTAATGAAAAACTGTTTTTT. The chain combines TRBV14 with TRBJ1-4; 7 bases fit TRBD1. The V gene end was trimmed by 3 bases and the J gene end by 3 bases; junction bases not matched to a gene: 4. Germline assignment: CDR1 SGHDN and CDR2 FVKESK. This CDR3 comprises 15 residues.

The chain joins TRBV5-4 to TRBJ2-7; TRBD2 might be the D (6 bases). Germline V gene data show CDR1 as SGHNT and CDR2 as YYREEE (reference sequence). V lost 6 bases and J lost 0, with 25 bases in between. CDR3 length: 18 amino acids. CDR3 sequence (DNA): TGTGCCAGCAAAATTTCGCTCGGCCGACTAGGACACTCCTACGAGCAGTACTTC. Its protein is CASKISLGRLGHSYEQYF.

CDR3 nucleotide sequence: TGTGCCATCAGTCCCGCCGACTCAGGGATTCAGCCCCAGCATTTT. It yields the protein CAISPADSGIQPQHF. This chain joins TRBV10-3 and TRBJ1-5; maybe TRBD1 (5 bases). CDR1 and CDR2 from the germline V gene are ENHRY and SYGVKD. V lost 5 bases to trimming and J lost 6 bases, with 17 bases between them. The CDR3 has 15 residues.

The V and J genes are TRBV2 and TRBJ2-3; tentatively, D is TRBD2 (6 bases). Germline CDR1 reads SNHLY; CDR2 reads FYNNEI. The CDR3 length is 15 residues. V lost 3 bases and J 3 bases, leaving 13 bases between the germline ends. The CDR3 coding sequence is TGTGCCAGCAGTGAGGGCGGGATGGGAACAGATACGCAGTATTTT. Amino acids: CASSEGGMGTDTQYF.

The chain recombines TRBV5-4 with TRBJ1-2; TRBD1 aligns across 9 bases. With V trimmed by 4 bases and J by 8 bases, 6 bases remained unmatched. This CDR3 has 13 residues. Germline V lookup: CDR1 SGHNT, CDR2 YYREEE (reference sequence). The CDR3 DNA sequence: TGTGCCAGCAGCCTCGTTACAGGGGGCGGCTACACCTTC. Translating it yields CASSLVTGGGYTF.

The chain carries TRBV27 and TRBJ1-2; D perhaps matches TRBD1 (6 bases). In germline, CDR1 is MNHEY, CDR2 SMNVEV (reference sequence). V lost 3 bases and J 4 bases, leaving 18 bases between the germline ends. The CDR3 consists of 16 residues. Here the CDR3 DNA reads TGTGCCAGCAGTTTCCGACAGGAGGCAAGAGGCTATGGCTACACCTTC. This translates into CASSFRQEARGYGYTF.

This chain joins TRBV21-1 and TRBJ1-5; no DNA check was done on the table's D call, TRBD1. TRBV21-1 is a documented pseudogene. The CDR3 is 17 residues long. CDR3 region: CASSIHRDRVCGQPQHF. CDR3 nucleotide sequence: TGTGCCAGCAGCATCCATAGGGACAGGGTATGTGGTCAGCCCCAGCATTTT.

This rearrangement joins TRBV24-1 to TRBJ2-5, with D maybe TRBD2 (7 bases). CDR3 size: 12 residues. Germline values: CDR1 KGHDR, CDR2 SFDVKD. V was trimmed by 7 bases and J by 12 bases, leaving 17 bases between them. CDR3 region: CATSSVGGAEYF. CDR3 nucleotide sequence: TGTGCCACCAGCAGTGTAGGGGGGGCGGAGTACTTC.

This clone was observed a few times. The chain joins TRBV9 to TRBJ1-6; D is undetermined. Trimming pared 2 bases from V and 9 bases from J, leaving 15 bases between. The CDR3 covers 15 residues. Germline lookup yields CDR1 SGDLS and CDR2 YYNGEE. The DNA of the CDR3 is TGTGCCAGCAGCGTTAAGGGCGCCGGAGGTTCACCCCTCCACTTT. Protein product: CASSVKGAGGSPLHF.

The chain employs TRBV7-9 and TRBJ2-1; the match to TRBD2 covers 12 bases. CDR1 and CDR2 (germline): SEHNR, FQNEAQ (reference sequence). Germline trimming cut 2 bases from V and 4 bases from J; bases unmatched to any gene: 0. The CDR3 loop spans 15 amino acids. CDR3 DNA: TGTGCCAGCAGCTTAACTAGCGGGAGGTACAATGAGCAGTTCTTC. Encoded protein: CASSLTSGRYNEQFF. Complete variable domain (other parts from reference TRBV7-9 and TRBJ2-1): DTGVSQNPRHKITKRGQNVTFRCDPISEHNRLYWYRQTLGQGPEFLTYFQNEAQLEKSRLLSDRFSAERPKGSFSTLEIQRTEQGDSAMYLCASSLTSGRYNEQFFGPGTRLTVL.

A single count supports this clone. J is TRBJ2-7 and V is TRBV5-1; 7 nucleotides line up with TRBD1. The CDR3 is 15 residues long. Germline loops: CDR1 SGHRS, CDR2 YFSETQ. V shed 3 bases, J shed 0 bases, and the junction held 6 bases outside the gene matches. As DNA, the CDR3 is TGCGCCAGCAGCTGGTCGGGGACAGCCTCCTACGAGCAGTACTTC. It yields the protein CASSWSGTASYEQYF. The whole variable domain, remainder taken from reference TRBV5-1 and TRBJ2-7, is KAGVTQTPRYLIKTRGQQVTLSCSPISGHRSVSWYQQTPGQGLQFLFEYFSETQRNKGNFPGRFSGRQFSNSRSEMNVSTLELGDSALYLCASSWSGTASYEQYFGPGTRLTVT.

Only a few counts were recorded for this clone. V is TRBV11-1 and J is TRBJ2-3, with 8 bases matching TRBD2. J was trimmed by 1 base and V by 5 bases; bases with no gene match: 8. Germline-derived CDR1 and CDR2 are SGHAT and FQDESV (reference sequence). CDR3 size: 16 residues. This chain's CDR3 is CASSHGLAGGTDTQYF. The CDR3 nucleotides read TGTGCCAGCAGCCACGGACTAGCCGGCGGCACAGATACGCAGTATTTT.

This clone has a single count. The chain couples TRBV27 to TRBJ1-2, with a weak D call TRBD1 (5 bases). Germline assignment: CDR1 MNHEY and CDR2 SMNVEV (reference sequence). The CDR3 consists of 15 residues. Trimming took 11 bases from V and 8 from J, leaving 27 bases between them. CDR3 in amino acids: CAVGGAGSRSEGYTF. The DNA of the CDR3 is TGTGCCGTGGGGGGAGCAGGGAGCCGTTCGGAGGGCTACACCTTC.

The V and J genes are TRBV6-1 and TRBJ2-7, with a weak D call TRBD1 (5 bases). V lost 3 bases, J lost 0 bases, and 12 bases lay in between. CDR1 MNHNS and CDR2 SASEGT come from the germline V gene. This CDR3 is 15 amino acids long. This chain's CDR3 is CASSEGLRISYEQYF. CDR3 DNA: TGTGCCAGCAGTGAGGGGCTCAGAATCTCCTACGAGCAGTACTTC.

This chain joins TRBV7-9 and TRBJ2-1, with 11 positions matching TRBD1. Germline V lookup: CDR1 SEHNR, CDR2 FQNEAQ (reference sequence). Trimming removed 5 bases from V and 7 bases from J; junction bases left unmatched: 7. CDR3 size: 15 residues. The CDR3 coding sequence is TGTGCCAGCAGCCTCAGGACAGGGGGCATAAATGAGCAGTTCTTC. It codes for CASSLRTGGINEQFF. Drawing the rest from reference TRBV7-9 and TRBJ2-1, the complete variable domain is DTGVSQNPRHKITKRGQNVTFRCDPISEHNRLYWYRQTLGQGPEFLTYFQNEAQLEKSRLLSDRFSAERPKGSFSTLEIQRTEQGDSAMYLCASSLRTGGINEQFFGPGTRLTVL.

This sequence joins TRBV28 and TRBJ1-6; the match to TRBD1 covers 9 bases. Trimming at V came to 6 bases and at J to 10 bases, leaving 4 bases not matched to a gene. Germline assignment: CDR1 MDHEN and CDR2 SYDVKM. The CDR3 is 13 residues long. CDR3 loop: CASRDRGKSPLHF. Written as DNA, the CDR3 is TGTGCCAGCAGGGACAGGGGAAAATCACCCCTCCACTTT.

The V gene is TRBV6-5, the J gene TRBJ2-7, with TRBD1 matching 7 bases. The germline V gene has CDR1 MNHEY and CDR2 SVGAGI. Trimming at V came to 8 bases and at J to 1 base, leaving 2 bases not matched to a gene. CDR3 length: 12 amino acids. The CDR3, as DNA: TGTGCCAGCCAGACAGGGTCCTACGAGCAGTACTTC. Translating it yields CASQTGSYEQYF.

The rearrangement joins TRBV3-1 (or the pseudogene TRBV3-2) to TRBJ2-7; 8 bases match TRBD2. Germline trimming cut 1 base from V and 4 bases from J; bases unmatched to any gene: 6. Germline values: CDR1 LGHDT, CDR2 YNNKEL (reference sequence). This CDR3 is built from 15 residues. The CDR3 DNA reads as TGTGCCAGCAGCCAAGTGAGCGGGAGAGGGTACGAGCAGTACTTC. It specifies CASSQVSGRGYEQYF.

The chain employs TRBV12-5 and TRBJ2-7, with TRBD2 matching over 8 bases. CDR1 and CDR2 from the germline V gene are LGHNT and FRNRAP. The trim removed 4 bases at V and 3 bases at J, leaving 14 bases unmatched. The CDR3 is made up of 17 amino acids. The CDR3 DNA reads as TGTGCTAGTGGTTCGACGGAAGCGGGAGCACCTTTCTACGAGCAGTACTTC. Amino acids: CASGSTEAGAPFYEQYF.

This clone has just a few counts. V is TRBV6-5 and J is TRBJ2-1, with TRBD2 matching over 9 bases. The CDR3 is 14 residues long. Trimming took 5 bases from V and 7 from J; bases not matched to a gene: 6. Germline lookup yields CDR1 MNHEY and CDR2 SVGAGI. CDR3 amino acids: CASSPGLAINEQFF. CDR3 bases: TGTGCCAGCAGTCCGGGACTAGCAATAAATGAGCAGTTCTTC.

The V gene is TRBV5-1, the J gene TRBJ1-1; the match to TRBD1 covers 9 bases. The CDR3 sequence is 18 residues long. V dropped 3 bases and J dropped 5; count of bases not matched to a gene: 17. Per the germline V gene, CDR1 is SGHRS and CDR2 is YFSETQ. The CDR3 is CASSSTGTGQYVRTEAFF. CDR3 DNA sequence: TGCGCCAGCAGCTCGACCGGGACAGGGCAGTATGTAAGGACTGAAGCTTTCTTT.

The chain joins TRBV5-5 to TRBJ2-7; 8 positions agree with TRBD2. The CDR3 spans 13 residues. From germline, CDR1 is SGHKS and CDR2 YYEKEE (reference sequence). V lost 4 bases, J lost 4 bases, and 4 bases stayed unmatched. In DNA form, the CDR3 reads TGTGCCAGCAGCCCAACTAGCGGTTACGAGCAGTACTTC. Residues: CASSPTSGYEQYF.

V gene TRBV10-3 combines with J gene TRBJ2-7; 9 positions match TRBD1. CDR3 size: 15 residues. V shed 7 bases and J 0 bases; nucleotides not matched to a gene: 7. Germline loops: CDR1 ENHRY, CDR2 SYGVKD. The CDR3: CAITGGQGFSYEQYF. The CDR3 nucleotides read TGTGCCATCACAGGGGGACAGGGATTCTCCTACGAGCAGTACTTC.

This clone was observed at least ten times. The CDR3 DNA reads TGTGCCAGCAGCCCCCGACTAGCGGCCCGCAAAGATACGCAGTATTTT. This encodes CASSPRLAARKDTQYF. The chain has TRBV11-2 and TRBJ2-3; 9 bases align to TRBD2. The trim removed 5 bases at V and 5 bases at J, leaving 11 bases unmatched. The CDR3 loop spans 16 amino acids. CDR1 is SGHAT, CDR2 FQNNGV, per germline.

V usage is TRBV6-6 and J usage is TRBJ2-1, with 9 bases identical to TRBD2. V shed 5 bases and J 6 bases; nucleotides not matched to a gene: 17. The germline V gene has CDR1 MNHNY and CDR2 SVGAGI (reference sequence). The CDR3 covers 18 residues. CDR3 DNA: TGTGCCAGCAGTCTAGTGACTAGACTAGCGGTCACAGCCAATGAGCAGTTCTTC. Translated: CASSLVTRLAVTANEQFF.